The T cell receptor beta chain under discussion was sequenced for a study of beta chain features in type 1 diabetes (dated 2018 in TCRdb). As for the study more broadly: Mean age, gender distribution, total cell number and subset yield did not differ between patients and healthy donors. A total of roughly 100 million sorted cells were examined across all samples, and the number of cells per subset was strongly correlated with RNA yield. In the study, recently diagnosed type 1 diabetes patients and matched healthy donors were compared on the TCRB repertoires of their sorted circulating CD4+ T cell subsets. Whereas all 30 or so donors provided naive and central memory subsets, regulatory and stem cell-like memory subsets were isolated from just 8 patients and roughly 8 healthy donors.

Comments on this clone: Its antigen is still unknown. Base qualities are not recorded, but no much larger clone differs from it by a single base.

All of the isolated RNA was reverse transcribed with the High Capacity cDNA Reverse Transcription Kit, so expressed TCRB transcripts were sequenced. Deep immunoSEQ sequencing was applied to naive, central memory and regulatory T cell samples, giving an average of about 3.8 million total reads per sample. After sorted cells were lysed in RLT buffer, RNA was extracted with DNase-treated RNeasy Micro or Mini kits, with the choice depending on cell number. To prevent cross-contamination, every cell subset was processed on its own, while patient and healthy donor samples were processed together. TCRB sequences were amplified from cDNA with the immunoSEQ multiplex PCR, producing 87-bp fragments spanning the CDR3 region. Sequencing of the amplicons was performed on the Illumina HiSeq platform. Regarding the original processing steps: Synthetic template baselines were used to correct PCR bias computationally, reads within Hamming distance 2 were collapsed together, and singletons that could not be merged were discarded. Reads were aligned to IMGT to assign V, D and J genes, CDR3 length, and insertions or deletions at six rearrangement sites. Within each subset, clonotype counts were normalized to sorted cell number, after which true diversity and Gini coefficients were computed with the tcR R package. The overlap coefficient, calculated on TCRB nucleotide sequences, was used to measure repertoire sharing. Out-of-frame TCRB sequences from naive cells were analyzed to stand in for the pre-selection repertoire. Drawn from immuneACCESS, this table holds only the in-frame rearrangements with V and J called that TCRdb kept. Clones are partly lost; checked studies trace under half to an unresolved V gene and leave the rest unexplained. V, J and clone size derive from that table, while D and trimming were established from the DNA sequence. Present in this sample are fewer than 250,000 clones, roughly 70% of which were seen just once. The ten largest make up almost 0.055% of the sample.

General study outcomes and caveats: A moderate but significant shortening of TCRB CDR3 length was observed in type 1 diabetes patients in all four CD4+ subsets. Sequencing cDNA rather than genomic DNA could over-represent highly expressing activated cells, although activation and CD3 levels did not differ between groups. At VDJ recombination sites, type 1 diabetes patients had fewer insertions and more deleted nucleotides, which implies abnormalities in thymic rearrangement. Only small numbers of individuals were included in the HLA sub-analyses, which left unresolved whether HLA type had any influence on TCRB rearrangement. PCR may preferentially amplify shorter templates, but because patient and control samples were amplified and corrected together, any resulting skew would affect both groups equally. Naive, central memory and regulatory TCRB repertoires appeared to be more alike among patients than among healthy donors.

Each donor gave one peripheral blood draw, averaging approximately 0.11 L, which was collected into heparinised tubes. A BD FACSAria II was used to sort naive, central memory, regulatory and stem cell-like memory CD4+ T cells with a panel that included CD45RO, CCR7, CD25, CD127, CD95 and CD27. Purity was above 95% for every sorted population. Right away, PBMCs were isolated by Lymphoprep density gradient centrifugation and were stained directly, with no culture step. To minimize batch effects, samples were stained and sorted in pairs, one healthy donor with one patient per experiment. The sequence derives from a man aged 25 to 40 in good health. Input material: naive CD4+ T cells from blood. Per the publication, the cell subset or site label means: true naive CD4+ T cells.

The DNA is TGCAGCGCCCGGAAGAGCGACAAGAACACTGAAGCTTTCTTT. Its protein product is CSARKSDKNTEAFF. The V and J genes are TRBV29-1 and TRBJ1-1, with the identity of the D gene unclear. CDR1 and CDR2 were assigned from the germline V gene as SQVTM and ANQGSEA. The V end loses 7 bases and the J end loses 1 base, and a stretch of 16 bases separates them. The CDR3 goes from the cysteine to the phenylalanine over 14 residues. Solely the CDR3 DNA is kept, with 42 bases framed from the first base.